This note documents a single T cell receptor (beta chain) sequence. Its target is unknown. Germline CDR1 reads KGHSH; CDR2 reads LQKENI. Trimming left V 4 bases short and J 0 bases short, with 15 bases between. CDR3 length: 17 residues. The data were taken from a study of regulatory T cells in long-lasting Graves disease. Study-wide context: Duration of antithyroid drug therapy among newly diagnosed Graves' patients was under 3 months. Notes on the study in general: When disease was persistent, TRBV28, TRBJ1-2 and TRBJ2-5 were the favored segments.

iRepertoire HTBI primers and Arm-PCR of CDR3 regions built TCR beta libraries. TCRdb independently ran MiXCR on the multiplex PCR reads; one entry per CDR3 protein. Of more than 450,000 distinct CDR3 sequences detected, around 12% appear once; the ten largest clones hold more than 8%. Time point here: newly diagnosed GD, antithyroid drugs for less than 3 months. From RNA extracted from PBMCs, the TCR library was made. This same sample was also taken into another study, of T cells in Graves' hyperthyroidism and ophthalmopathy. As that report states: Exclusions: uncontrolled infection, other autoimmune disease, pregnancy, lactation. Researchers ran a first-round RT-PCR on the TCR CDR3 using the HTBI primer set.

The chain combines TRBV18 with TRBJ2-2; D is possibly TRBD2 (7 bases). The starting material was peripheral blood mononuclear cells (PBMCs), obtained at new diagnosis, from a patient treated with antithyroid drugs. The sequence was collected from a woman aged 25 to 39 with Graves disease. For the CDR3, the DNA is TGTGCCAGCTCACGCCGCACCGGGGGGCCGAACACCGGGGAGCTGTTTTTT. Amino acid sequence: CASSRRTGGPNTGELFF.